The subject of this entry is one T cell receptor beta chain. Its recognized antigen is unknown. No base quality values were provided; no much bigger clone lies one nucleotide off. This sample was taken from a study of T cells in Graves' hyperthyroidism and ophthalmopathy (dated by TCRdb to about 2019). Broadly, across the study: Peripheral blood samples were taken at initial diagnosis, before any treatment was given. To identify TCR V-J signatures that set the groups apart, the researchers used a discovery cohort of roughly 100 patients, made up of approximately 43 with Graves' ophthalmopathy and some 60 with stable Graves' hyperthyroidism. Prospective prediction of ophthalmopathy was tested in an independent validation cohort of under 20 hyperthyroidism patients and 17 patients who later progressed to ophthalmopathy. The 75 to 100 discovery patients were divided at random into training and test sets in a 7:3 ratio. Thyroid tissue and blood T-cell repertoires from six Graves' hyperthyroidism patients were also compared in the study. After sampling, hyperthyroidism patients received methimazole starting at 30 mg daily, and ophthalmopathy patients received high-dose intravenous methylprednisolone. According to the paper, TCR Vbeta CDR3 sequencing was carried out on more than 120 peripheral blood samples, which came from some 41 ophthalmopathy, about 75 hyperthyroidism and some 17 progressor patients. General conclusions and limits of the study: In validation, progression to ophthalmopathy was predicted by the model with 70.59% sensitivity and 72.22% specificity, a median of 6.5 months before onset. In cross-validation, a model built on a 13 V-J signature told ophthalmopathy apart from stable hyperthyroidism with 87.88% sensitivity and about 81% specificity, and in testing the same model reached 80%/75%. No statistical method was used to set the sample size in advance, and investigators knew the group allocation. Most expanded thyroid clonotypes (frequency above 0.001) were also detected in blood, suggesting blood repertoires may reflect thyroid immune responses.

CDR1 SGHNT and CDR2 YYREEE were looked up in the germline V gene (reference sequence). Deletion took 8 bases off V and 5 bases off J, with a span of 14 bases between the germline ends. The CDR3 starts with the cysteine, ends with the phenylalanine, and has 13 residues. Of all the DNA, just the CDR3 is kept, 39 bases in frame from base 1. The hyperthyroidism patients were between 18 and 65 years old and newly diagnosed, with a disease duration of less than 2 months. Patients with uncontrolled infections, other autoimmune diseases, pregnancy or lactation were excluded. Diagnoses relied on clinical symptoms, serum thyroxine and TRAb, thyroid ultrasound and orbital computed tomography. For progressor patients, blood was drawn at the first diagnosis of hyperthyroidism, before any ophthalmopathy symptoms had appeared. PBMCs were separated from 10 ml of fresh peripheral blood using Ficoll-Paque density gradient centrifugation. Progressor patients were defined as those initially diagnosed with Graves' hyperthyroidism in whom ophthalmopathy developed during follow-up. Total RNA was extracted with Trizol reagent, and quality was checked on an Agilent 2100 Bioanalyzer.

The TCR beta CDR3 regions were amplified from the RNA transcripts. The TCR CDR3 was subjected to a first round of RT-PCR using the HTBI primer set and the Qiagen OneStep RT-PCR kit. A second multiplex PCR round built the libraries, followed by size selection and purification. Paired-end sequencing of the libraries was performed with 100 bp reads on an Illumina HiSeq2000. Concerning the study's data processing: SOAPnuke was used to process the raw data, with reads discarded if the reads contained adapters or uncalled bases, had a mean Phred below 15, or lacked an exact constant-primer or identifier match. High-quality paired reads were merged with COPE v1.2.5, and unique nucleotide sequences were defined as clonotypes. MiTCR v1.1 was used to align the clonotypes against IMGT TRBV, TRBD and TRBJ reference segments. Only V-J combinations with frequency above 0.0001, covering about 99% of repertoires, were analysed. The TCS score was defined as the ratio of F50 (clonal expansion) to E x V (chaos), calculated using BLOSUM62-based TCRdist between CDR3 peptides within each V-J. Welch's t-statistics and random forest reduced roughly 540 V-J features to roughly 13, which were used in a naive Bayes classifier (R e1071). The public reads were reanalyzed by TCRdb: fastp trimming at Q25, MiXCR alignment, in-frame beta chains only. Rows merge per CDR3 protein into single entries with the most common DNA and genes. The V and J calls were not made by the authors but by TCRdb's processing. Across this sample there are fewer than 900,000 distinct CDR3 sequences, with around 19% seen only once. The biggest ten clones account for about a sixth of the sample.

The sequenced sample consisted of blood. This TCR came from a woman aged 45 to 65 with Graves' hyperthyroidism that later progressed to Graves' ophthalmopathy. Here the chain combines TRBV5-4 and TRBJ2-1; a tentative D call is TRBD2 (6 bases match). The CDR3 amino acid sequence is: CASCSAGNNEQFF. The DNA sequence is TGTGCCAGTTGCAGCGCGGGGAACAATGAGCAGTTCTTC.